The 31 T cell receptor beta chains reported below all come from one sample, sequenced in a study of CD8 T cells in Susac syndrome. After extraction with the RNeasy kit, roughly 0.5 to 1 ug of the RNA was reverse transcribed using random hexamers. TCRdb processed the immunoSEQ multiplex PCR reads anew with MiXCR; each CDR3 protein has one entry. The sample has under 150,000 distinct CDR3 sequences, 75% to 90% seen once. The source material was CD8+ T cells from PBMCs. The receptors derive from a human donor with multiple sclerosis.

The rearrangement uses TRBV27 and TRBJ1-2; possibly TRBD1 for D (5 bases). CDR1 and CDR2 (germline): MNHEY, SMNVEV (reference sequence). The CDR3 runs to 15 residues. The V gene lost 4 bases and the J gene lost 1 base, with 13 bases spanning the gap. The CDR3 spells CASSSEPDINYGYTF. CDR3 bases: TGTGCCAGCAGTTCTGAGCCGGACATTAACTATGGCTACACCTTC.

The V call is TRBV7-2, the J call TRBJ1-4, with D tentatively TRBD1 (5 bases). This CDR3 has 14 residues. Trimming took off 2 bases at V and 4 bases at J, with 8 bases between the two ends. Germline loops: CDR1 SGHTA, CDR2 FQGNSA. The CDR3 reads CASSLQGYNEKLFF. The CDR3 coding sequence is TGTGCCAGCAGCTTACAGGGCTATAATGAAAAACTGTTTTTT.

This rearrangement joins TRBV20-1 to TRBJ1-2; D perhaps matches TRBD1 (6 bases). V lost 3 bases, J lost 5 bases, and 16 bases lay in between. The CDR3 is 14 residues long. The germline CDR1 and CDR2 sequences are DFQATT and SNEGSKA (reference sequence). The DNA of the CDR3 is TGCAGTGCTAGTCTCGGCAGGGGTTTTTATGGCTACACCTTC. Translation: CSASLGRGFYGYTF.

The chain combines TRBV20-1 with TRBJ1-2, with D possibly being TRBD1 (5 bases). CDR1 is DFQATT and CDR2 is SNEGSKA in the germline V gene (reference sequence). This CDR3 region has 18 residues. With 0 bases removed from V and 6 bases from J, the gap between germline ends came to 26 bases. Here the CDR3 reads CSARDQATLRVGRDGYTF. The CDR3 DNA reads TGCAGTGCTAGAGATCAGGCCACTCTCAGGGTTGGGAGAGATGGCTACACCTTC.

The V call is TRBV6-5, the J call TRBJ2-2; 9 bases map to TRBD1. Germline CDR1 and CDR2: MNHEY and SVGAGI. The CDR3 is made up of 17 amino acids. V gave up 2 bases and J gave up 2 bases; unmatched junction bases: 6. CDR3 sequence: CASSYDMGQGNTGELFF. CDR3 coding DNA: TGTGCCAGCAGTTACGACATGGGACAGGGCAACACCGGGGAGCTGTTTTTT.

This clonotype was picked up a small number of times. V gene TRBV19 combines with J gene TRBJ1-6; no clear D. This CDR3 has 13 residues. Trimming pared 7 bases from V and 6 bases from J, leaving 10 bases between. Germline V lookup: CDR1 LNHDA, CDR2 SQIVND (reference sequence). The CDR3 here is CASTMGLNSPLHF. CDR3 DNA sequence: TGTGCCAGTACCATGGGTCTTAATTCACCCCTCCACTTT.

V is TRBV2 and J is TRBJ1-4; a possible D gene is TRBD1 (6 bases). The CDR3 spans 14 residues. V shed 6 bases and J shed 2 bases, with 10 bases lying between them. CDR1 and CDR2 (germline): SNHLY, FYNNEI. This chain's CDR3 is CASSPDSTNEKLFF. The CDR3 DNA sequence: TGTGCCAGCAGCCCGGACAGCACTAATGAAAAACTGTTTTTT.

The V and J genes are TRBV19 and TRBJ2-5, with D hard to call. CDR1 and CDR2 from the germline V gene are LNHDA and SQIVND (reference sequence). The ends were cut back, 3 bases at V and 10 bases at J, with 21 bases in the middle. The CDR3 contains 15 residues. This CDR3 is CASSIATRGIADQYF. CDR3 DNA sequence: TGTGCCAGTAGTATTGCGACGCGAGGCATTGCTGACCAGTACTTC.

The V call is TRBV11-2, the J call TRBJ2-1; 8 bases are a match to TRBD2. The CDR3 sequence is 13 residues long. Germline CDR1 and CDR2: SGHAT and FQNNGV. With V trimmed by 3 bases and J by 9 bases, 4 bases remained unmatched. CDR3 region: CASSFGGAGEQFF. The CDR3 coding sequence is TGTGCCAGCAGCTTCGGGGGGGCCGGTGAGCAGTTCTTC.

Remarks on this clonotype: The junction shows a germline mismatch at one end, possibly a read error. The chain combines TRBV5-1 with TRBJ2-6; D unclear. CDR3 length equals 12 residues. CDR1 is SGHRS and CDR2 is YFSETQ in the germline V gene. The CDR3 is CASSLGGNVLTF. The CDR3 bases are TGCGCCAGCAGCTTGGGGGGCAACGTCCTGACTTTC.

This clonotype was picked up a small number of times. The rearrangement links TRBV6-1 to TRBJ1-2; maybe TRBD1 (6 bases). Trimming shortened V by 6 bases and J by 8 bases, and 16 bases separated the two germline ends. CDR3 length: 13 amino acids. From germline, CDR1 is MNHNS and CDR2 SASEGT. The CDR3, as DNA: TGTGCCAGCAGGGAAACAGGGTTAGAGGGCTACACCTTC. It specifies CASRETGLEGYTF.

The CDR3 region is CASSPEGYGYTF. CDR3 DNA sequence: TGCGCCAGCAGCCCGGAGGGTTATGGCTACACCTTC. The chain has TRBV4-1 and TRBJ1-2; D remains ambiguous. This CDR3 spans 12 amino acids. From germline, CDR1 is MGHRA and CDR2 YSYEKL. V was cut by 4 bases and J by 5 bases, with 8 bases left in between.

The chain links TRBV2 to TRBJ1-2, with D unresolved. Germline CDR1 is SNHLY and CDR2 is FYNNEI. The CDR3 loop spans 14 amino acids. Trimming cost V 3 bases and J 4 bases, with 12 bases left between them. The CDR3 DNA sequence: TGTGCCAGCAGTGAGGCCAAGGGAGTCTATGGCTACACCTTC. Protein sequence: CASSEAKGVYGYTF.

CDR3 bases: TGTGCCAGCAGTTACCCGGGGAATAACTATGGCTACACCTTC. Amino acid sequence: CASSYPGNNYGYTF. V and J are TRBV6-5 and TRBJ1-2; D remains unclear. The CDR3 covers 14 residues. Trimming removed 2 bases from V and 1 base from J, with 8 bases in between. Germline V lookup: CDR1 MNHEY, CDR2 SVGAGI.

V is TRBV5-1 and J is TRBJ1-1; 7 bases line up with TRBD1. The CDR3 length is 16 residues. Unmatched junction bases numbered 10, after V lost 0 bases and J lost 5 bases. The germline V gene encodes CDR1 SGHRS and CDR2 YFSETQ. CDR3 in amino acids: CASSLDTGTVYTEAFF. The CDR3 DNA is TGCGCCAGCAGCTTGGACACCGGGACAGTTTATACTGAAGCTTTCTTT.

This rearrangement joins TRBV27 to TRBJ1-2, with unresolved D. The CDR3 sequence is 14 residues long. The germline CDR1 and CDR2 sequences are MNHEY and SMNVEV (reference sequence). V was trimmed by 3 bases and J by 5 bases, leaving 13 bases between them. CDR3 sequence reads: CASSFVKDPYGYTF. CDR3 bases: TGTGCCAGCAGTTTTGTCAAGGATCCTTATGGCTACACCTTC.

This rearrangement joins TRBV7-9 to TRBJ2-3, with D possibly matching TRBD1 (5 bases). CDR3 length equals 17 residues. Germline V gene lookup returns CDR1 SEHNR and CDR2 FQNEAQ (reference sequence). With 4 bases removed from V and 4 bases from J, the gap between germline ends came to 21 bases. This chain's CDR3 is CASSYSGHGFPSDTQYF. CDR3 sequence (DNA): TGTGCCAGCAGCTATTCTGGACATGGGTTTCCATCAGATACGCAGTATTTT.

A note on this clonotype: The CDR3 does not end in the conserved phenylalanine or tryptophan, so this is likely a read error. The chain links TRBV19 to TRBJ2-2, with a tentative D call TRBD2 (5 bases). Per germline, CDR1 LNHDA and CDR2 SQIVND (reference sequence). The CDR3 covers 12 residues. CDR3 sequence reads: CGIRSGSGELFS. As DNA, the CDR3 is TGTGGAATCAGGTCGGGGTCCGGGGAGCTGTTTTCT.

In its sample, this clonotype was seen once. The rearrangement links TRBV7-2 to TRBJ2-1; TRBD2 agrees at 8 bases. This CDR3 is built from 17 residues. V lost 3 bases to trimming and J lost 9 bases; unmatched junction nucleotides: 16. CDR1 and CDR2 from the germline V gene are SGHTA and FQGNSA. Here the CDR3 DNA reads TGTGCCAGCAGCTTCACGTCGGGACTAGGGGTGGTTCTTGAGCAGTTCTTC. As protein: CASSFTSGLGVVLEQFF. Full variable domain (rest looked up from reference TRBV7-2 and TRBJ2-1): GAGVSQSPSNKVTEKGKDVELRCDPISGHTALYWYRQSLGQGLEFLIYFQGNSAPDKSGLPSDRFSAERTGGSVSTLTIQRTQQEDSAVYLCASSFTSGLGVVLEQFFGPGTRLTVL.

The J gene is TRBJ2-5, the V gene TRBV19; possible D gene TRBD1, 6 bases. This CDR3 contains 15 residues. The germline V and J ends were trimmed by 5 bases and 0 bases, with 13 bases remaining between them. Germline V gene lookup returns CDR1 LNHDA and CDR2 SQIVND (reference sequence). Here the CDR3 reads CASSPGQGYQETQYF. The CDR3 nucleotides are TGTGCCAGTAGTCCGGGACAAGGGTACCAAGAGACCCAGTACTTC.

The V gene is TRBV27, the J gene TRBJ1-5; D is perhaps TRBD1 (6 bases). V lost 0 bases to trimming and J lost 3 bases, with 12 bases between them. This CDR3 region has 16 residues. Germline V gene data show CDR1 as MNHEY and CDR2 as SMNVEV (reference sequence). The CDR3 spells CASSLSSGGHNQPQHF. The CDR3 DNA is TGTGCCAGCAGTTTATCATCGGGGGGGCACAATCAGCCCCAGCATTTT.

The V call is TRBV12-3 or TRBV12-4, the J call TRBJ2-2; no definite D call. With 2 bases removed from V and 8 bases from J, the gap between germline ends came to 12 bases. The length of the CDR3 is 14 residues. The CDR3 loop reads CASSLTALGGELFF. CDR3 nucleotide sequence: TGTGCCAGCAGTTTAACAGCCCTCGGTGGGGAGCTGTTTTTT.

The V gene is TRBV30, the J gene TRBJ1-2; 11 bases map to TRBD1. J gave up 2 bases and V 0 bases, and 11 bases lay outside the gene matches. The CDR3 runs to 18 residues. Germline assignment: CDR1 GTSNPN and CDR2 SVGIG (reference sequence). CDR3 bases: TGTGCCTGGAGTGTACTTGGACAGGGGGCTGGAGCAAACTATGGCTACACCTTC. As protein: CAWSVLGQGAGANYGYTF. Based on the CDR3 plus reference TRBV30 and TRBJ1-2, the full variable domain is SQTIHQWPATLVQPVGSPLSLECTVEGTSNPNLYWYRQAAGRGLQLLFYSVGIGQISSEVPQNLSASRPQDRQFILSSKKLLLSDSGFYLCAWSVLGQGAGANYGYTFGSGTRLTVV.

V and J are TRBV27 and TRBJ1-1; D not resolved. CDR1 is MNHEY, CDR2 SMNVEV, per germline (reference sequence). V was clipped by 0 bases and J by 3 bases, with 8 bases between them. The length of the CDR3 is 14 residues. The DNA of the CDR3 is TGTGCCAGCAGTTTATCTAACAGTTACACTGAAGCTTTCTTT. It yields the protein CASSLSNSYTEAFF.

CDR3 region: CASSRWTGGTDYSNQPQHF. The CDR3 DNA sequence: TGTGCCAGCAGCCGCTGGACAGGGGGTACAGATTATAGCAATCAGCCCCAGCATTTT. The chain joins TRBV6-1 to TRBJ1-5; 10 positions agree with TRBD1. V dropped 6 bases and J dropped 0; count of bases not matched to a gene: 14. Looked up from germline, CDR1 is MNHNS and CDR2 is SASEGT. The CDR3 is 19 residues long.

This sequence joins TRBV7-9 and TRBJ2-1; the match to TRBD2 covers 11 bases. Trimming cost V 3 bases and J 5 bases; bases outside gene matches: 3. Germline values: CDR1 SEHNR, CDR2 FQNEAQ (reference sequence). The CDR3 contains 15 residues. The CDR3 region is CASSFILAGDNEQFF. The CDR3 DNA reads as TGTGCCAGCAGCTTTATACTAGCGGGAGACAATGAGCAGTTCTTC.

The chain combines TRBV6-1 with TRBJ2-5, with 7 bases identical to TRBD1. J was trimmed by 4 bases and V by 3 bases; bases with no gene match: 8. The CDR3 is made up of 15 amino acids. Germline values: CDR1 MNHNS, CDR2 SASEGT. The CDR3 DNA sequence: TGTGCCAGCAGTGAGATGAAGACAGGGAGAGAGACCCAGTACTTC. As protein: CASSEMKTGRETQYF.

V is TRBV4-1 and J is TRBJ2-2; D is ambiguous. The CDR3 runs 15 residues. V shed 6 bases and J shed 3 bases, with 14 bases lying between them. Germline V gene lookup returns CDR1 MGHRA and CDR2 YSYEKL. In nucleotides, the CDR3 is TGCGCCAGCAGTTATGGGTTTAGGGACACCGGGGAGCTGTTTTTT. It specifies CASSYGFRDTGELFF.

The gene calls are TRBV7-6 and TRBJ2-1; D perhaps matches TRBD2 (5 bases). There are 16 residues in the CDR3. Germline V gene lookup returns CDR1 SGHVS and CDR2 FNYEAQ. Trimming pared 4 bases from V and 2 bases from J, leaving 15 bases between. The CDR3 DNA reads as TGTGCCAGCAGCTCCGAGTTAGCGACCACCTACAATGAGCAGTTCTTC. Residues: CASSSELATTYNEQFF. Full variable domain (remainder filled in from reference TRBV7-6 and TRBJ2-1): GAGVSQSPRYKVTKRGQDVALRCDPISGHVSLYWYRQALGQGPEFLTYFNYEAQQDKSGLPNDRFSAERPEGSISTLTIQRTEQRDSAMYRCASSSELATTYNEQFFGPGTRLTVL.

The chain carries TRBV7-8 and TRBJ2-7; D is possibly TRBD2 (6 bases). This CDR3 is built from 14 residues. Deletions cut 5 bases from V and 2 bases from J, with 13 bases between. CDR1 is SGHVS and CDR2 is FQNEAQ in the germline V gene. The CDR3 region has the DNA TGTGCCAGCAGCCTCTGGGACTCTCCCTACGAGCAGTACGTC. It specifies CASSLWDSPYEQYV.

This chain connects TRBV4-2 to TRBJ1-2; D is unresolved. V was pared by 2 bases and J by 7 bases, with 8 bases between. This CDR3 has 12 residues. Per germline, CDR1 LGHNA and CDR2 YNFKEQ. The CDR3 sequence is CASSQMEGGYTF. DNA for the CDR3: TGTGCCAGCAGCCAAATGGAGGGTGGCTACACCTTC.